This passage covers 30 T cell receptor beta chains from one sample sequenced in a study of identical twins. A single record per CDR3 protein comes from TCRdb applying MiXCR to the 5' RACE reads. The sample carries more than 250,000 distinct CDR3 sequences, about 8.9% recorded once. The same sample was also used in a study of yellow fever vaccine responses in identical twins.

Sequencing used memory (CD45RO+) T cells sorted from blood. The receptor source for this set is a woman younger than 30 in good health.

There are many counts of this clonotype. This chain links TRBV25-1 with TRBJ1-1; 9 nucleotides line up with TRBD1. After removal of 6 bases from V and 4 bases from J, the junction contained 6 bases not matched to a gene. The CDR3 contains 14 residues. Germline CDR1 and CDR2: MGHDK and SYGVNS. CDR3: CASSHTTGGTEAFF. The CDR3 coding sequence is TGTGCCAGCAGCCATACGACAGGGGGCACTGAAGCTTTCTTT.

This clonotype was observed many times. The CDR3 nucleotides are TGCAGCGTTGGTTACGGGAAAGAGACCCAGTACTTC. Its translation: CSVGYGKETQYF. The chain couples TRBV29-1 to TRBJ2-5; possibly TRBD2 for D (5 bases). V dropped 4 bases and J dropped 3 bases, with 9 bases sitting between them. Germline values: CDR1 SQVTM, CDR2 ANQGSEA. The CDR3 extends over 12 amino acids.

This clonotype has just a few counts. The chain joins TRBV7-3 to TRBJ2-3; D is tentatively TRBD1 or TRBD2 (5 bases each). Germline V gene sequence: CDR1 SGHTA, CDR2 FQGTGA. The ends were cut back, 4 bases at V and 0 bases at J, with 11 bases in the middle. The CDR3 extends over 15 amino acids. For the CDR3, the DNA is TGTGCCAGCAGCTCCCAGGGAGTAAGCACAGATACGCAGTATTTT. It encodes CASSSQGVSTDTQYF.

V is TRBV3-1 and J is TRBJ2-7, with D possibly being TRBD1 or TRBD2 (5 bases each). The germline V gene encodes CDR1 LGHDT and CDR2 YNNKEL (reference sequence). The CDR3 is 13 residues long. With 2 bases removed from V and 7 bases from J, the gap between germline ends came to 12 bases. The chain's CDR3 is CASSQSLWGEQYV. Here the CDR3 DNA reads TGTGCCAGCAGCCAATCTCTCTGGGGGGAGCAGTACGTC.

The table lists this clonotype with many counts. The J gene is TRBJ2-1, the V gene TRBV5-1; 9 bases agree with TRBD2. CDR3 length equals 15 residues. V shed 4 bases and J 1 base; nucleotides not matched to a gene: 3. Per the germline V gene, CDR1 is SGHRS and CDR2 is YFSETQ. The CDR3 spells CASSRLAGSYNEQFF. CDR3 nucleotides: TGCGCCAGCAGCCGCCTAGCGGGATCCTACAATGAGCAGTTCTTC.

The table lists this clonotype with a few counts. The CDR3 protein is CASSFPQGSGANVLTF. The CDR3, as DNA: TGTGCCAGCAGTTTCCCCCAAGGCTCTGGGGCCAACGTCCTGACTTTC. V and J are TRBV28 and TRBJ2-6; D remains unclear. This CDR3 region has 16 residues. Trimming removed 3 bases at V and 0 bases at J, with 9 bases between. Per germline, CDR1 MDHEN and CDR2 SYDVKM.

The V call is TRBV5-1, the J call TRBJ2-1, with 9 bases that match TRBD1. The CDR3 is made up of 14 amino acids. Germline CDR1 reads SGHRS; CDR2 reads YFSETQ. With V trimmed by 6 bases and J by 5 bases, 6 bases remained unmatched. The CDR3 DNA reads TGCGCCAGCAAGGGGACAGGGATGCACAATGAGCAGTTCTTC. Translating gives CASKGTGMHNEQFF.

This clonotype appeared many times. This sequence joins TRBV5-1 and TRBJ1-1; the D is unclear. V was pared by 4 bases and J by 4 bases, with 14 bases between. The length of the CDR3 is 14 residues. Germline CDR1 is SGHRS and CDR2 is YFSETQ. The CDR3 DNA sequence: TGCGCCAGCAGCGGTTTGATCGGAGCCACTGAAGCTTTCTTT. This sequence encodes CASSGLIGATEAFF.

This clonotype has more than one count but fewer than ten. The chain links TRBV10-3 to TRBJ2-1, with D perhaps matching TRBD1 (6 bases). Germline CDR1 is ENHRY and CDR2 is SYGVKD. The CDR3 covers 15 residues. The CDR3 region is CVSNSGTSSYNEQFF. The CDR3 bases are TGTGTCTCCAACTCCGGGACAAGCTCCTACAATGAGCAGTTCTTC.

There are a few counts of this clonotype. The chain recombines TRBV20-1 with TRBJ2-2; D remains unclear. CDR1 and CDR2 (germline): DFQATT, SNEGSKA (reference sequence). This CDR3 has 13 residues. V gave up 5 bases and J gave up 0 bases, with 7 bases separating them. The CDR3 DNA follows: TGCAGTGCTCCCGCAACGAACACCGGGGAGCTGTTTTTT. It translates to CSAPATNTGELFF.

This clonotype has just a few counts. The V call is TRBV19, the J call TRBJ2-4, with 8 bases matching TRBD1. This CDR3 has 17 residues. V lost 2 bases and J lost 7; bases outside the gene matches: 13. Germline CDR1 is LNHDA and CDR2 is SQIVND (reference sequence). This chain's CDR3 is CASSIKHQGARLNIQYF. DNA of the CDR3: TGTGCCAGTAGTATAAAGCACCAGGGGGCGCGGCTCAACATTCAGTACTTC.

There are a few counts of this clonotype. The rearrangement links TRBV28 to TRBJ1-2; 8 bases are a match to TRBD1. Trimming took 3 bases from V and 4 from J; bases not matched to a gene: 4. The germline V gene encodes CDR1 MDHEN and CDR2 SYDVKM. The CDR3 is made up of 14 amino acids. CDR3 sequence: CASSFAGGGYGYTF. DNA of the CDR3: TGTGCCAGCAGTTTTGCAGGGGGCGGCTATGGCTACACCTTC.

This clonotype showed up many times. This chain uses TRBV24-1 with TRBJ2-3, with D perhaps assigned TRBD1 or TRBD2 (5 bases each). The germline gives CDR1 KGHDR, CDR2 SFDVKD. CDR3 length: 15 amino acids. The V and J ends lost 2 bases and 2 bases respectively, with 10 bases between them. CDR3 residues: CATSDWDGHTDTQYF. CDR3 sequence (DNA): TGTGCCACCAGTGATTGGGACGGGCACACAGATACGCAGTATTTT.

This clonotype occurred many times. V and J are TRBV5-4 and TRBJ2-3; maybe TRBD2 (7 bases). The CDR3 runs 15 residues. The germline V gene encodes CDR1 SGHNT and CDR2 YYREEE (reference sequence). The V and J ends lost 2 bases and 4 bases respectively, with 14 bases between them. CDR3 in amino acids: CASSLSWGGADTQYF. CDR3 sequence (DNA): TGTGCCAGCAGCTTATCGTGGGGGGGCGCAGATACGCAGTATTTT.

The V and J genes are TRBV12-3 or TRBV12-4 and TRBJ2-7, with D unclear. The CDR3 consists of 13 residues. Trimming stripped 5 bases from V and 7 bases from J, with 15 bases between. Here the CDR3 DNA reads TGTGCCAGCAGTCCAGCAGGTATCGGGGAGCAGTACTTC. Translation: CASSPAGIGEQYF.

The sample holds a few counts of this clonotype. This chain uses TRBV6-1 with TRBJ2-5; D is possibly TRBD1 (7 bases). The CDR3 extends over 17 amino acids. Trimming removed 6 bases at V and 2 bases at J, with 22 bases between. Germline CDR1 is MNHNS and CDR2 is SASEGT. CDR3 loop: CASSPGGPRGRQETQYF. In DNA, the CDR3 is TGTGCCAGCAGCCCAGGGGGGCCCCGGGGACGACAAGAGACCCAGTACTTC.

This clonotype was seen a few times. At one end the junction does not follow the germline gene, possibly because of a read error. The chain uses TRBV5-1 and TRBJ1-3, with D possibly matching TRBD1 (6 bases). Germline CDR1 and CDR2: SGHRS and YFSETQ. This CDR3 spans 14 amino acids. The CDR3 DNA reads TGCGCCAGCAGGTCCGGGGGGGCTGGCAACACCATATATTTT. Protein: CASRSGGAGNTIYF.

This clonotype has a handful of counts. J is TRBJ2-3 and V is TRBV15, with 10 bases matching TRBD2. Germline V gene data show CDR1 as LNHNV and CDR2 as YYDKDF (reference sequence). J lost 2 bases, V lost 4 bases, and 12 bases had no gene match. The CDR3 contains 18 residues. The CDR3: CATSKMGERGGNTDTQYF. Here the CDR3 DNA reads TGTGCCACCAGCAAAATGGGAGAGCGGGGGGGCAACACAGATACGCAGTATTTT.

CDR3 nucleotides: TGTGCCAGCAGCCCCGGGACTACGAGACACAATGAGCAGTTCTTC. Its protein product is CASSPGTTRHNEQFF. The chain couples TRBV7-3 to TRBJ2-1, with 7 positions matching TRBD2. This CDR3 is 15 amino acids long. Trimming took 5 bases from V and 5 from J; bases not matched to a gene: 9. Germline lookup yields CDR1 SGHTA and CDR2 FQGTGA.

This clonotype was seen only once. A much larger clone differs from this one at a single base, so this may be a read error. The chain links TRBV12-3 or TRBV12-4 to TRBJ2-2, with no clear D. The CDR3 contains 14 residues. The V end was cut by 7 bases, the J end by 2 bases, with 11 bases between. The CDR3 DNA is TGTGCCAGCAAATCTGATGTAAACACCGGGGAGCTGTTTTTT. Protein sequence: CASKSDVNTGELFF.

This clonotype has a handful of counts. The V and J genes are TRBV10-3 and TRBJ2-1, with 9 nucleotides matching TRBD1. The germline gives CDR1 ENHRY, CDR2 SYGVKD. CDR3 size: 17 residues. V gave up 0 bases and J gave up 7 bases; unmatched junction bases: 10. In nucleotides, the CDR3 is TGTGCCATCAGTGAGTCCCCTCCGGGACAGGGAAATAATGAGCAGTTCTTC. This sequence encodes CAISESPPGQGNNEQFF.

This clonotype was observed a handful of times. The genes are TRBV2 and TRBJ1-6; D is unclear. There are 14 residues in the CDR3. In germline, CDR1 is SNHLY, CDR2 FYNNEI. Between the trimmed V and J ends, which lost 7 bases and 10 bases, there was a span of 17 bases. The DNA for the CDR3 is TGTGCCAGCAAGGAGTCCCTCAGTTCCTCACCCCTCCACTTT. Its translation is CASKESLSSSPLHF.

This clonotype was seen at least ten times. The chain joins TRBV7-9 to TRBJ2-7; no clear D. CDR3 size: 15 residues. CDR1 is SEHNR, CDR2 FQNEAQ, per germline (reference sequence). V was trimmed by 5 bases and J by 3 bases, leaving 17 bases between them. For the CDR3, the DNA is TGTGCCAGCAGCCTCCAGACCGGACCAAGCTACGAGCAGTACGTC. Translation: CASSLQTGPSYEQYV.

The gene calls are TRBV6-4 and TRBJ2-2; the D is unclear. This CDR3 has 14 residues. Germline V gives CDR1 MRHNA, CDR2 SNTAGT. V lost 5 bases and J 1 base, leaving 8 bases between the germline ends. CDR3 DNA sequence: TGTGCCAGCAGTATGACCCGGAACACCGGGGAGCTGTTTTTT. Residues: CASSMTRNTGELFF.

The chain joins TRBV6-1 to TRBJ1-1, with D possibly matching TRBD1 (5 bases). CDR3 length: 14 amino acids. V was clipped by 6 bases and J by 1 base, with 12 bases between them. The germline V gene has CDR1 MNHNS and CDR2 SASEGT. The CDR3 DNA reads as TGTGCCAGCAGACCCGGGACGCCGAACACTGAAGCTTTCTTT. Protein sequence: CASRPGTPNTEAFF.

In its sample, this clonotype was seen many times. The chain combines TRBV6-1 with TRBJ1-5; D uncertain. This CDR3 is 14 amino acids long. Deletions cut 6 bases from V and 0 bases from J, with 9 bases between. Germline V CDR1 and CDR2: MNHNS, SASEGT. Written as DNA, the CDR3 is TGTGCCAGCAGCCCGATCTATAGCAATCAGCCCCAGCATTTT. Protein product: CASSPIYSNQPQHF.

This chain joins TRBV18 and TRBJ2-2; TRBD2 matches 7 bases. This CDR3 is built from 16 residues. The germline V gene has CDR1 KGHSH and CDR2 LQKENI. The V gene end was trimmed by 6 bases and the J gene end by 1 base; junction bases not matched to a gene: 8. As DNA, the CDR3 is TGTGCCAGCTCCAAACCGGGGACTAAGAACACCGGGGAGCTGTTTTTT. Translated: CASSKPGTKNTGELFF.

This clonotype was observed a few times. This chain connects TRBV7-9 to TRBJ2-1, with D perhaps assigned TRBD1 or TRBD2 (5 bases each). CDR3 size: 13 residues. V was pared by 5 bases and J by 10 bases, with 15 bases between. From germline, CDR1 is SEHNR and CDR2 FQNEAQ (reference sequence). Here the CDR3 DNA reads TGTGCCAGCAGCACGTGGGGGTCAGAGGAGCAGTTCTTC. Translated, it gives CASSTWGSEEQFF.

The chain recombines TRBV7-9 with TRBJ1-1, with D hard to call. CDR1 SEHNR and CDR2 FQNEAQ come from the germline V gene (reference sequence). This CDR3 comprises 13 residues. V gave up 0 bases and J gave up 6 bases, with 8 bases separating them. CDR3 DNA: TGTGCCAGCAGCTTAGCAGAAAGGGCTGAAGCTTTCTTT. Its protein product is CASSLAERAEAFF.

This clonotype appeared a few times. V is TRBV6-1 and J is TRBJ2-3; D assignment may be TRBD1 or TRBD2 (5 bases each). The length of the CDR3 is 16 residues. CDR1 and CDR2 (germline): MNHNS, SASEGT. V was cut by 10 bases and J by 7 bases, with 27 bases left in between. This CDR3 reads CATSEGRPMMGHTQYF. The CDR3 bases are TGTGCCACTTCCGAGGGTCGGCCTATGATGGGGCATACGCAGTATTTT.